This section outlines one T cell receptor (beta chain) sequence together with its context. This sample was included in a study of blood T cell repertoires in COVID-19. The overall study: The United States, Italy and Spain supplied acute and convalescent COVID-19 samples.

Only in-frame clones appear in the TCRdb table, and some are missing; sequencing was by immunoSEQ multiplex PCR. The table includes over 130,000 clones, 86% detected once. The CDR3 is 16 residues long. Looked up from germline, CDR1 is SGHNT and CDR2 is YYREEE (reference sequence). V lost 1 base, J lost 1 base, and 9 bases lay in between. The genes are TRBV5-4 and TRBJ1-6; D remains ambiguous. This TCR came from a man between 65 and 85 years old with acute or convalescent COVID-19. The sequencing input was peripheral blood. CDR3 nucleotide sequence: TGTGCCAGCAGCTTGCGGGGAAGTTCCTATAATTCACCCCTCCACTTT. Translation: CASSLRGSSYNSPLHF.